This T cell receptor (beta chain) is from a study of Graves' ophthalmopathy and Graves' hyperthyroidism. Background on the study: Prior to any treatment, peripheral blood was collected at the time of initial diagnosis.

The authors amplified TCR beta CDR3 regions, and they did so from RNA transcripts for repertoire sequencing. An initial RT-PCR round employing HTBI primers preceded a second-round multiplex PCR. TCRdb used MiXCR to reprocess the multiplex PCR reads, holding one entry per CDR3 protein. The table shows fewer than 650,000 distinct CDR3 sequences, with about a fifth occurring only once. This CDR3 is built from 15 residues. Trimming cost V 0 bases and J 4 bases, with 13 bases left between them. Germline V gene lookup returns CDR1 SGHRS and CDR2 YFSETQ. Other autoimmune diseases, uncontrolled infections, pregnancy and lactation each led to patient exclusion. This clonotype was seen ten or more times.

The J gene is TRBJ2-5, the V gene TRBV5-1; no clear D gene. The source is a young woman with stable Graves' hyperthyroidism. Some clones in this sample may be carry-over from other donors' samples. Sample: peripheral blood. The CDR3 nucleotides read TGCGCCAGCAGCTTGGAACGGCCGGATCGAGAGACCCAGTACTTC. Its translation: CASSLERPDRETQYF. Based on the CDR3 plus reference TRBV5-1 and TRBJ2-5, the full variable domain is KAGVTQTPRYLIKTRGQQVTLSCSPISGHRSVSWYQQTPGQGLQFLFEYFSETQRNKGNFPGRFSGRQFSNSRSEMNVSTLELGDSALYLCASSLERPDRETQYFGPGTRLLVL.